This T cell receptor beta chain was recorded in a study of glioma-infiltrating T cells after dendritic cell vaccination. In the study overall: Patients received three intradermal dendritic cell vaccine injections at biweekly intervals. Study findings and constraints: Only a small number of patients had complete blood and tumor samples.

A word on this clone: The antigen is undetermined.

Using immunoSEQ multiplex PCR, the repertoire was profiled, and TCRdb retains in-frame clones only, with some absent. The table records around 96,000 clones, about 79% of them present only once. The TCR sequence derives from a human donor with glioblastoma. The sample in question was blood, obtained before dendritic cell vaccination.

CDR3 coding DNA: TGTGCCAGCAGCTCGGACAGGTTCAATCAGCCCCAGCATTTT. Protein: CASSSDRFNQPQHF. The V and J genes are TRBV6-5 and TRBJ1-5, with TRBD1 matching 7 bases. This CDR3 region has 14 residues. Germline CDR1 MNHEY, CDR2 SVGAGI. With 6 bases clipped from V and 3 bases from J, the junction kept 5 bases outside the gene matches.